A selection of T cell receptor beta chains follows, all from one sample in a study of early T cells in non-severe SARS-CoV-2 infection. TCRdb re-derived calls from the 5' RACE reads in MiXCR, one entry per CDR3 protein. The repertoire holds tens of thousands of distinct CDR3 sequences, with approximately 9.7% as singletons. Sequencing was performed on whole blood. All receptors come from an adult who was a healthcare worker with PCR-confirmed SARS-CoV-2 infection or an uninfected control (not recorded which). The CDR3 runs from the conserved cysteine through the conserved F or W. Each record gives: J gene, D gene, V gene, clone size, CDR3 DNA, CDR3 protein. D genes are given only for firm matches. Size is stated for part of the rows, as once, few or many counts, or as a class when the clone is expanded.

J: TRBJ2-6; D: NA; V: TRBV5-6; size: NA; DNA: TGTGCCAGCAGCTGGACGTCCGTGGCCAACGTCCTGACTTTC; CDR3: CASSWTSVANVLTF
J: TRBJ2-3; D: TRBD1; V: TRBV7-6; size: few; DNA: TGTGCCAGCAGCTCCCGGACAGGGGGAGCAGATACGCAGTATTTT; CDR3: CASSSRTGGADTQYF
J: TRBJ2-1; D: TRBD1; V: TRBV20-1; size: few; DNA: TGCAGTGCTAGGGGGACTCACAGGGGGTCATACAATGAGCAGTTCTTC; CDR3: CSARGTHRGSYNEQFF
J: TRBJ2-5; D: TRBD2; V: TRBV11-3; size: few; DNA: TGTGCCAGCAGCCAGCGGGGATGGGACCAAGAGACCCAGTACTTC; CDR3: CASSQRGWDQETQYF
J: TRBJ1-3; D: NA; V: TRBV11-2; size: few; DNA: TGTGCCAGCAGTCACCGTTCCGCGAGGGGAAACACCATATATTTT; CDR3: CASSHRSARGNTIYF
J: TRBJ2-3; D: NA; V: TRBV12-3/TRBV12-4; size: few; DNA: TGTGCCAGCAGTCCCCGGGGGCGGGGCACAGATACGCAGTATTTT; CDR3: CASSPRGRGTDTQYF
J: TRBJ2-7; D: TRBD2; V: TRBV5-4; size: few; DNA: TGTGCCAGCAGTCGGACTAGCGGGGGTGTCTACGAGCAGTACTTC; CDR3: CASSRTSGGVYEQYF
J: TRBJ2-1; D: TRBD2; V: TRBV29-1; size: many; DNA: TGCAGCGGCGGGTTTGGGGGGGAGCACAATGAGCAGTTCTTC; CDR3: CSGGFGGEHNEQFF
J: TRBJ1-3; D: TRBD1; V: TRBV5-1; size: many; DNA: TGCGCCAGCCGATCCGGGACAGGGTCGTTCCTAGGTTCTGGGGACACCATATATTTT; CDR3: CASRSGTGSFLGSGDTIYF
J: TRBJ2-7; D: TRBD2; V: TRBV12-3/TRBV12-4; size: NA; DNA: TGTGCCAGCAGCCCGGGGGGGGCCAACGAGCAGTACTTC; CDR3: CASSPGGANEQYF
J: TRBJ2-7; D: NA; V: TRBV18; size: many; DNA: TGTGCCAGCTCACCACAGACAGGATCCTCCTACGAGCAGTACTTC; CDR3: CASSPQTGSSYEQYF
J: TRBJ2-2; D: TRBD1; V: TRBV29-1; size: NA; DNA: TGCAGCGTTGGGGACAGGGCAAAAATCGGGGAGCTGTTTTTT; CDR3: CSVGDRAKIGELFF
J: TRBJ1-1; D: TRBD1; V: TRBV12-3/TRBV12-4; size: NA; DNA: TGTGCCAGCTTCATGGGGACAGGGAACACTGAAGTTTTCTTT; CDR3: CASFMGTGNTEVFF
J: TRBJ2-2; D: TRBD1; V: TRBV19; size: NA; DNA: TGTGCCAGTAGGACAGGGGAGATAGACACCGGGGAGCTGTTTTTT; CDR3: CASRTGEIDTGELFF